This T cell receptor beta chain was recovered during a study of cytotoxic CD8 clonotypes in ibrutinib-treated CLL. The wider study: Results showed roughly 25 partial and 2 complete responses; following median 68 months, approximately 15 remained remitted, approximately twelve advanced. Per sample, productive templates averaged almost 260,000 and productive rearrangements averaged approximately 90,000.

Findings of the study overall: Clonality, elevated at ibrutinib response, dropped back toward baseline at progression.

The planned depth of sequencing spanned 1 in 200,000 to 1 in 1 million T cells. Assay: immunoSEQ multiplex PCR; the TCRdb copy retains only in-frame clones and omits some. In the table there are 200,000 to 250,000 clones, 70% to 75% of which are singletons. Turning to this clone: Its antigen is unknown.

CDR1 and CDR2 from the germline V gene are SQVTM and ANQGSEA. This CDR3 is built from 12 residues. Trimming removed 4 bases at V and 3 bases at J, with 9 bases between. The sequence derives from a human donor with chronic lymphocytic leukemia. The rearrangement uses TRBV29-1 and TRBJ1-1, with no clear D. The sequences come from PBMCs, collected after 12 months of ibrutinib treatment. CDR3 sequence (DNA): TGCAGCGTTGGTGGGGTTTACACTGAAGCTTTCTTT. It codes for CSVGGVYTEAFF.